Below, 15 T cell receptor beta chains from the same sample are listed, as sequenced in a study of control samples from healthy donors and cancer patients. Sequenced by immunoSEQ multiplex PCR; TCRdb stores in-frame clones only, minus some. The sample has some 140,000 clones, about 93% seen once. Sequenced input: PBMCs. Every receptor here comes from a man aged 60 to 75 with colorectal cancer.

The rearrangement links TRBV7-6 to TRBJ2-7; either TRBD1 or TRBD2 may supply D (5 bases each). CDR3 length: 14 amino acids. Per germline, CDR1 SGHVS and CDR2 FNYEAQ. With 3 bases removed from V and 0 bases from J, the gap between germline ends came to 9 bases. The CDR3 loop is CASSLGVGSYEQYF. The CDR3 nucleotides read TGTGCCAGCAGCTTGGGGGTTGGCTCCTACGAGCAGTACTTC.

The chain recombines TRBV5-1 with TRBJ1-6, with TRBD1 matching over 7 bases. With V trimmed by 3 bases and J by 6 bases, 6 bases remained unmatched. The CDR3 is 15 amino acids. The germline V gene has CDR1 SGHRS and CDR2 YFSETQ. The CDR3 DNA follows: TGCGCCAGCAGCTCGGTGGGGACAGCTAATTCACCCCTCCACTTT. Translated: CASSSVGTANSPLHF.

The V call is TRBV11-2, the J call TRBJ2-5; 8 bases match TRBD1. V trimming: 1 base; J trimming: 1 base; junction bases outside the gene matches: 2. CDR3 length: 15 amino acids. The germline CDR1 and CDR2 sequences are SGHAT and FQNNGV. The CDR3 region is CASSLGTGGQETQYF. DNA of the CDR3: TGTGCCAGCAGCTTAGGAACAGGGGGCCAAGAGACCCAGTACTTC.

DNA for the CDR3: TGTGCCAGCAGTCAGGGGTCCCTTAAAGCTTTCTTT. Translated, it gives CASSQGSLKAFF. The chain recombines TRBV12-3 or TRBV12-4 with TRBJ1-1; tentatively, D is TRBD1 (6 bases). The ends were cut back, 5 bases at V and 9 bases at J, with 13 bases in the middle. The CDR3 is 12 residues long.

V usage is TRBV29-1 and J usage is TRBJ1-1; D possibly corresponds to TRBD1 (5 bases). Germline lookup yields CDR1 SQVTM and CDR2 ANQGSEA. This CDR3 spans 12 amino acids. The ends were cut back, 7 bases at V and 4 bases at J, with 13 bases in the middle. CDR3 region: CSGGGWGTEAFF. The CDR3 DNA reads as TGCAGCGGTGGGGGGTGGGGCACTGAAGCTTTCTTT.

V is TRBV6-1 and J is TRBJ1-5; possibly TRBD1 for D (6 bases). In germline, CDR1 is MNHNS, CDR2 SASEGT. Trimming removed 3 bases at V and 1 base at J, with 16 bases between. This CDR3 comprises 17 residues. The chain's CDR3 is CASSDWGRGTSNQPQHF. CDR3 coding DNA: TGTGCCAGCAGTGACTGGGGCAGGGGAACCAGCAATCAGCCCCAGCATTTT.

The CDR3 loop is CASSPDGRGASDTGELFF. The CDR3 DNA sequence: TGTGCCAGCTCACCAGACGGCCGGGGGGCGTCGGACACCGGGGAGCTGTTTTTT. The V and J genes are TRBV18 and TRBJ2-2; the D gene is possibly TRBD2 (7 bases). The CDR3 contains 18 residues. The germline gives CDR1 KGHSH, CDR2 LQKENI. V lost 2 bases, J lost 3 bases, and 19 bases lay in between.

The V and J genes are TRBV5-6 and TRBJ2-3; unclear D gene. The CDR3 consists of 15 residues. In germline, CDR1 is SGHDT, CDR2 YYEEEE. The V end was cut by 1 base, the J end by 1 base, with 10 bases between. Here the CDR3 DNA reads TGTGCCAGCAGCTTGTATCTCTCGGGCACAGATACGCAGTATTTT. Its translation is CASSLYLSGTDTQYF.

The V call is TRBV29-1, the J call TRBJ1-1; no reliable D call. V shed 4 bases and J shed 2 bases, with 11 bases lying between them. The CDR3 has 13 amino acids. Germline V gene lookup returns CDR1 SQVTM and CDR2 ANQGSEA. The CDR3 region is CSVVEQTNTEAFF. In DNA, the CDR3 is TGCAGCGTTGTTGAGCAGACCAACACTGAAGCTTTCTTT.

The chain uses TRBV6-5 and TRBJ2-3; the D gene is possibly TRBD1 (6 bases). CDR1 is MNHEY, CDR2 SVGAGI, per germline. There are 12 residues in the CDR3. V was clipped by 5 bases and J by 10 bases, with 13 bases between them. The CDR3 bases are TGTGCCAGCAGTCCAGAGGGGGTCTCGCAGTATTTT. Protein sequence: CASSPEGVSQYF.

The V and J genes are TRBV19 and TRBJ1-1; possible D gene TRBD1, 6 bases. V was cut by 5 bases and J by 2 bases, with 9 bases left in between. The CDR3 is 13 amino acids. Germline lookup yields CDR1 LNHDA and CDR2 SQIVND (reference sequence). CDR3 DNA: TGTGCCAGTAGTTGGGGGGGCAACACTGAAGCTTTCTTT. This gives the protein CASSWGGNTEAFF.

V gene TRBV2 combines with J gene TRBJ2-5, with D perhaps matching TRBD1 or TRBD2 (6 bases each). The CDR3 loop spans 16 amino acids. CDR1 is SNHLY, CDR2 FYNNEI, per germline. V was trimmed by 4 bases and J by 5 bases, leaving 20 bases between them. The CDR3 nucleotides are TGTGCCAGCAGTGTGATGGGGGGCAGGGCCGTCGAGACCCAGTACTTC. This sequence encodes CASSVMGGRAVETQYF.

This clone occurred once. In DNA, the CDR3 is TGTGCCAGCAGCTTGGGATTCCAGGGTCAACAGCCCCAGCATTTT. Its protein product is CASSLGFQGQQPQHF. The gene calls are TRBV5-5 and TRBJ1-5, with D perhaps TRBD1 (5 bases). CDR3 length: 15 amino acids. Trimming shortened V by 0 bases and J by 7 bases, and 14 bases separated the two germline ends. Looked up from germline, CDR1 is SGHKS and CDR2 is YYEKEE (reference sequence).

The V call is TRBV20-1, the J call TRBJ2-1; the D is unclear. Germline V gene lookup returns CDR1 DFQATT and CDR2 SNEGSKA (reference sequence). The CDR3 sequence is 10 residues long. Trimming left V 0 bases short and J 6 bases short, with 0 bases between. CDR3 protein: CSARDNEQFF. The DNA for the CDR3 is TGCAGTGCTAGAGACAATGAGCAGTTCTTC.

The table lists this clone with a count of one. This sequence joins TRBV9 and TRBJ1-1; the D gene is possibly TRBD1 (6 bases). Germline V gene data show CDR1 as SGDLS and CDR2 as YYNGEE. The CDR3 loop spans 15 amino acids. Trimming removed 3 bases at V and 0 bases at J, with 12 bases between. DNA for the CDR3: TGTGCCAGCAGCGCCACGACAGGTTTGAACACTGAAGCTTTCTTT. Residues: CASSATTGLNTEAFF.